This TCR beta chain was identified during a study of early T cells in non-severe SARS-CoV-2 infection. Study as a whole: RNA in bulk from unsorted whole blood was sequenced, and chains were unpaired. Regarding the study as a whole: The study's VDJdb matching favored anti-spike CD8 responses and missed private and CD4 specificities.

This clonotype was seen at least ten times. Its antigen remains unknown. Germline values: CDR1 LGHNA, CDR2 YNFKEQ. The CDR3 covers 15 residues. V lost 0 bases, J lost 12 bases, and 5 bases stayed unmatched. Unique molecular identifiers were attached to individual cDNA molecules. TCRdb reprocessed the 5' RACE reads with MiXCR, giving one entry per CDR3 protein. The sample records tens of thousands of distinct CDR3 sequences, 12% being singletons. The chain uses TRBV4-2 and TRBJ2-1; 13 bases map to TRBD2. This TCR was sampled from an adult who was a healthcare worker with PCR-confirmed SARS-CoV-2 infection or an uninfected control (not recorded which). Sequencing was performed on whole blood, taken at baseline. The chain's CDR3 is CASSQETSGRAGQFF. CDR3 sequence (DNA): TGTGCCAGCAGCCAAGAAACTAGCGGGAGGGCCGGGCAGTTCTTC.